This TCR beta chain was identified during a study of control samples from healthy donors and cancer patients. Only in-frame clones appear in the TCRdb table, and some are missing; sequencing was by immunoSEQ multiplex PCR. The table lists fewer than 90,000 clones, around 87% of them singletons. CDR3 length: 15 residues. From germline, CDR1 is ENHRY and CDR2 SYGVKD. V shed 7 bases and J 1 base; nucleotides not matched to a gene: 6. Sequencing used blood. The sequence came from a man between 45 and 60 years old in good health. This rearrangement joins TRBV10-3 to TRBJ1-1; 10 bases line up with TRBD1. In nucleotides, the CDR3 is TGTGCCATCACGAGGGACAGGGGACCGAACACTGAAGCTTTCTTT. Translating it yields CAITRDRGPNTEAFF.